These 13 T cell receptor beta chains were sequenced from one sample in a study of T-cell reconstitution after alpha-beta-depleted transplantation in children. Preparation of the TCRbeta library involved a method that used unique molecular identifiers. MiXCR, applied by TCRdb to the PCR reads, yields one record per CDR3 protein. The data show nearly 550,000 distinct CDR3 sequences, approximately 20% seen once. The specimen was PBMCs from the stem cell graft donor, collected from the stem cell graft. The receptors were gathered from a human donor who donated a stem cell graft to a child with acute lymphoblastic leukemia.

This clonotype was counted only a few times. The rearrangement uses TRBV14 and TRBJ2-7, with 8 bases that match TRBD2. CDR3 size: 13 residues. J gave up 5 bases and V 2 bases, and 2 bases lay outside the gene matches. CDR1 and CDR2 (germline): SGHDN, FVKESK. The CDR3 region is CASSQSGGDEQYF. The CDR3 DNA sequence: TGTGCCAGCAGCCAATCGGGAGGGGACGAGCAGTACTTC.

The chain uses TRBV7-9 and TRBJ2-5; D is possibly TRBD1 (5 bases). The CDR3 contains 13 residues. Germline loops: CDR1 SEHNR, CDR2 FQNEAQ (reference sequence). V lost 4 bases to trimming and J lost 3 bases, with 9 bases between them. CDR3 amino acids: CASSYPREETQYF. CDR3 nucleotides: TGTGCCAGCAGCTACCCCAGGGAAGAGACCCAGTACTTC.

This chain joins TRBV6-1 and TRBJ2-7; 8 nucleotides agree with TRBD2. J gave up 0 bases and V 6 bases, and 10 bases lay outside the gene matches. The CDR3 has 16 amino acids. Germline V CDR1 and CDR2: MNHNS, SASEGT. Here the CDR3 reads CASSLEVGLASYEQYV. CDR3 nucleotide sequence: TGTGCCAGCAGCCTGGAGGTCGGACTAGCCTCCTACGAGCAGTACGTC.

This clonotype occurred many times. The genes are TRBV7-9 and TRBJ2-2; no clear D gene. Germline CDR1 is SEHNR and CDR2 is FQNEAQ (reference sequence). This CDR3 spans 11 amino acids. Trimming removed 2 bases from V and 5 bases from J, with 0 bases in between. In DNA, the CDR3 is TGTGCCAGCAGCTTAACCGGGGAGCTGTTTTTT. As protein: CASSLTGELFF.

This clonotype was observed a handful of times. The CDR3, as DNA: TGCGCCAGCAGTGAGTATGGGGCAGCGCAGTACTTC. Translation gives CASSEYGAAQYF. The chain joins TRBV10-1 to TRBJ2-7; D perhaps matches TRBD1 (5 bases). CDR1 and CDR2 (germline): WNHNN, SYGVQD (reference sequence). There are 12 residues in the CDR3. Deletions cut 1 base from V and 9 bases from J, with 10 bases between.

In its sample, this clonotype was seen many times. In nucleotides, the CDR3 is TGCGCCAGCAGCTCGGACCGGGGTATTAGTAATGAAAAACTGTTTTTT. Translated: CASSSDRGISNEKLFF. This sequence joins TRBV5-1 and TRBJ1-4, with D unclear. The CDR3 loop spans 16 amino acids. The germline V gene has CDR1 SGHRS and CDR2 YFSETQ. Between the trimmed V and J ends, which lost 3 bases and 4 bases, there was a span of 16 bases.

This clonotype appeared a few times. The V call is TRBV6-1, the J call TRBJ2-2; 8 nucleotides agree with TRBD1. From germline, CDR1 is MNHNS and CDR2 SASEGT. There are 15 residues in the CDR3. Losses at the gene ends were 8 bases for V and 4 bases for J; bases not matched to a gene: 9. This chain's CDR3 is CASRLLGQGTGELFF. The CDR3 DNA follows: TGTGCCAGCCGCTTGCTTGGACAGGGCACCGGGGAGCTGTTTTTT.

The chain couples TRBV29-1 to TRBJ2-1, with D perhaps TRBD2 (6 bases). The germline V gene encodes CDR1 SQVTM and CDR2 ANQGSEA. This CDR3 has 15 amino acids. CDR3 residues: CRPSSRRESYNEQFF. CDR3 sequence (DNA): TGCAGGCCGTCTTCGCGGAGGGAGTCCTACAATGAGCAGTTCTTC.

This clonotype has just a few counts. At one boundary the junction diverges from the germline segment, which might be a read error. This chain connects TRBV4-2 to TRBJ1-6; TRBD1 is a possible D gene (5 bases). This CDR3 has 18 amino acids. CDR1 is LGHNA and CDR2 is YNFKEQ in the germline V gene. The CDR3 DNA sequence: TGTGCCAGCAGCCAAGACCTATGGGGCGAATCCTCTAATTCACCCCTCCACTTT. It yields the protein CASSQDLWGESSNSPLHF.

The rearrangement links TRBV28 to TRBJ2-1; a weak D match, TRBD2 (6 bases). This CDR3 is 14 amino acids long. Germline CDR1 MDHEN, CDR2 SYDVKM. Trimming removed 2 bases from V and 6 bases from J, with 11 bases in between. The CDR3, as DNA: TGTGCCAGCAGTTTAGCGGGACCAGTCAATGAGCAGTTCTTC. Translating gives CASSLAGPVNEQFF.

This clonotype was seen more than once but under ten times. The CDR3 loop reads CASSSRGGSGETQYF. The DNA of the CDR3 is TGTGCCAGCAGCTCAAGGGGCGGGAGCGGAGAGACCCAGTACTTC. V usage is TRBV7-3 and J usage is TRBJ2-5, with 7 bases matching TRBD2. V gave up 4 bases and J gave up 4 bases; unmatched junction bases: 9. CDR1 is SGHTA and CDR2 is FQGTGA in the germline V gene. The CDR3 has 15 residues.

The chain links TRBV7-2 to TRBJ1-2; the D is unclear. Germline CDR1 SGHTA, CDR2 FQGNSA. The CDR3 sequence is 17 residues long. With 1 base removed from V and 5 bases from J, the gap between germline ends came to 20 bases. The CDR3 loop is CASSLVHRVGRKYGYTF. Written as DNA, the CDR3 is TGTGCCAGCAGCTTAGTGCACCGGGTAGGGCGGAAATATGGCTACACCTTC.

The sample holds a few counts of this clonotype. V usage is TRBV29-1 and J usage is TRBJ2-1, with 9 bases identical to TRBD1. The CDR3 extends over 13 amino acids. V was clipped by 3 bases and J by 5 bases; unmatched bases: 2. Germline CDR1 reads SQVTM; CDR2 reads ANQGSEA. The DNA of the CDR3 is TGCAGCGTTGATCGGACAGGGGACAATGAGCAGTTCTTC. Amino acids: CSVDRTGDNEQFF.